The clone carrying this T cell receptor beta chain was seen more than once but under ten times. Other DNA sequences of this sample code for an identical CDR3. After isolation, RNA underwent reverse transcription to generate cDNA as the sequencing template. Produced via immunoSEQ multiplex PCR; TCRdb's table is partial and in-frame only. The data hold under 150,000 clones, with around 50% observed a single time. This entry is derived from a study of CD8+ T cells in alopecia areata. The source material was NKG2D-low CD8+ T cells sorted from blood. The clonotype originates from a human donor with alopecia areata.

CDR3 residues: CASSSGQSYEQYF. The CDR3 DNA follows: TGTGCCAGCAGCTCGGGACAGAGCTACGAGCAGTACTTC. The chain is built from TRBV7-9 and TRBJ2-7; TRBD1 aligns across 7 bases. Germline CDR1 and CDR2: SEHNR and FQNEAQ (reference sequence). There are 13 residues in the CDR3. J was trimmed by 3 bases and V by 4 bases; bases with no gene match: 3.